The TCR beta chain under discussion was sequenced for a study of T cell responses to AZD1222 COVID-19 vaccine. Assay used: immunoSEQ multiplex PCR; TCRdb lists only in-frame clones, some missing. This table has approximately 120,000 clones, 88% appearing once. The CDR3 covers 17 residues. The ends lost 4 bases at V and 1 base at J; junction bases unmatched: 10. Germline-derived CDR1 and CDR2 are LNHDA and SQIVND (reference sequence). The TCR originated in an adult in good health. Here the sequenced sample was peripheral blood, taken on day 0 of AZD1222 vaccination. J is TRBJ2-3 and V is TRBV19; TRBD1 aligns across 8 bases. This CDR3 is CASSTTGQAEGTDTQYF. The CDR3, as DNA: TGTGCCAGTAGTACGACGGGACAGGCGGAGGGCACAGATACGCAGTATTTT.